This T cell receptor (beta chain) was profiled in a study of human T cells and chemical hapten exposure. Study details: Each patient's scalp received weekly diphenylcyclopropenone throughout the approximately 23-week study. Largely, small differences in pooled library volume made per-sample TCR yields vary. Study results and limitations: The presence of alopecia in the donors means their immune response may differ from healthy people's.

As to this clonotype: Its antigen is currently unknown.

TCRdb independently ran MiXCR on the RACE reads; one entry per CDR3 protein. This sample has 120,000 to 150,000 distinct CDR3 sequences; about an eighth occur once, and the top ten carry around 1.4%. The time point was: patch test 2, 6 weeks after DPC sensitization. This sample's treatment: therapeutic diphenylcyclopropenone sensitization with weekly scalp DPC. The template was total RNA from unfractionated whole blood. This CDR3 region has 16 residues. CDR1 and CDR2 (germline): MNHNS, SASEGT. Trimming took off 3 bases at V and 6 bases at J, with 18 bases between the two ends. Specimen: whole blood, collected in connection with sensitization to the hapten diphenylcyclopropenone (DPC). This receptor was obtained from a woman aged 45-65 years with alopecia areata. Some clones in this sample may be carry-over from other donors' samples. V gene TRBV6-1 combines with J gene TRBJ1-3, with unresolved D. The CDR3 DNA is TGTGCCAGCAGTGACCGTGACCGACGAATTACAAACACCATATATTTT. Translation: CASSDRDRRITNTIYF.